The clone carrying this T cell receptor (beta chain) has more than one count but fewer than ten. Its specificity is unknown. Investigators reverse transcribed all isolated RNA, so they sequenced expressed TCRB transcripts. Naive, central memory and regulatory T cell samples came to a mean of approximately 3.57 million reads. Repertoires were generated with immunoSEQ multiplex PCR, while TCRdb's copy carries only in-frame clones and drops some. The top ten clones hold just under 0.04% of a sample with hundreds of thousands of clones, over 12% of them seen once. The ends lost 1 base at V and 3 bases at J; junction bases unmatched: 5. The germline V gene has CDR1 SGHVS and CDR2 FNYEAQ. The CDR3 loop spans 15 amino acids. These data are taken from a study of beta chain features in type 1 diabetes. Notes on the study in general: For Type 1 diabetes patients, all four CD4+ subsets carried TCRB CDR3s that were moderately but significantly shorter.

The receptor was isolated from a young man with type 1 diabetes. The chain uses TRBV7-6 and TRBJ2-7; 8 bases map to TRBD2. Sequencing input: naive CD4+ T cells from blood. The CDR3 sequence is CASSLETSGDYEQYF. The CDR3, as DNA: TGTGCCAGCAGCTTAGAAACTAGCGGTGACTACGAGCAGTACTTC. The variable domain in full, completed from reference TRBV7-6 and TRBJ2-7, reads GAGVSQSPRYKVTKRGQDVALRCDPISGHVSLYWYRQALGQGPEFLTYFNYEAQQDKSGLPNDRFSAERPEGSISTLTIQRTEQRDSAMYRCASSLETSGDYEQYFGPGTRLTVT.